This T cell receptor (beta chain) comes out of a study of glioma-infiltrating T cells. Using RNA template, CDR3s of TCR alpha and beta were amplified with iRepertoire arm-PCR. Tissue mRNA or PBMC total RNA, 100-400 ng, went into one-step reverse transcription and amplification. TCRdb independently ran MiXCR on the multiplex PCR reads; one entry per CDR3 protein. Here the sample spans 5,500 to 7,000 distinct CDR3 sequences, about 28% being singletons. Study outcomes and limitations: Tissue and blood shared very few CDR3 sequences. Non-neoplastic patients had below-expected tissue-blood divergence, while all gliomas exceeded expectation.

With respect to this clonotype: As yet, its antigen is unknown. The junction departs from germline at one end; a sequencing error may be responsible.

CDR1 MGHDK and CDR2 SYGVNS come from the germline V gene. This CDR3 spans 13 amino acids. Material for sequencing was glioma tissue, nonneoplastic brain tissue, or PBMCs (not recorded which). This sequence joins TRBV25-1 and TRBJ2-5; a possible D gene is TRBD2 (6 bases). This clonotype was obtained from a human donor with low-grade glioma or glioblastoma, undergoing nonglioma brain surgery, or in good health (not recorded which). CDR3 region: CASIASGGATQSF. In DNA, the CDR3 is TGTGCCAGCATAGCGTCCGGGGGTGCGACCCAGTCCTTC.